Sequencing of this T cell receptor (beta chain) was carried out in a study of blood T cell repertoires in COVID-19. CDR3 length equals 14 residues. Trimming took off 1 base at V and 6 bases at J, with 13 bases between the two ends. CDR1 is SGHKS, CDR2 YYEKEE, per germline (reference sequence). Profiled with immunoSEQ multiplex PCR; TCRdb holds only in-frame clones, not every one. The profile shows roughly 450,000 clones, roughly 87% of them singletons. Symptom resolution, clearance, or two negative PCRs marked donors in Cohort 3 as recovered. This sequence was found in a man aged 18 to 30 who had recovered from COVID-19. Sequences were obtained from PBMCs or T cells enriched from blood (not recorded which). The gene calls are TRBV5-5 and TRBJ1-2, with D possibly being TRBD1 (5 bases). The DNA for the CDR3 is TGTGCCAGCAGCTTGCCATCAGGAGGGGATGGCTACACCTTC. It encodes CASSLPSGGDGYTF.